This T cell receptor (beta chain) was recovered during a study of CD8 T cells in ankylosing spondylitis (dated by TCRdb to about 2017). Notes on the research overall: The study profiled T cell receptor beta repertoires in healthy donors and ankylosing spondylitis patients to find disease-linked TCR variants. The full study cohort was made up of approximately 27 ankylosing spondylitis patients and roughly 100 healthy donors. Peripheral blood was sampled, and synovial fluid was also collected from ankylosing spondylitis patients.

Trimming costs V 2 bases and J 1 base, and their ends lie 9 bases apart. The germline V gene encodes CDR1 DFQATT and CDR2 SNEGSKA (reference sequence). From its cysteine to its phenylalanine, the CDR3 spans 13 amino acids. The kept DNA is CDR3 alone, 39 bases in frame from the first base. Sequencer: Illumina HiSeq 2500. TCR beta libraries were prepared by quantitative 5'-RACE with molecular barcodes. As for the authors' bioinformatics: A new computational method based on a probabilistic model of VDJ rearrangement was used to identify disease-linked TCR variants. TCRdb itself trimmed the public reads at Q25 with fastp, ran MiXCR and retained productive beta chains. Rows with one shared CDR3 protein collapse into an entry with the most common genes and DNA. TCRdb, not the original authors, processed these V and J calls. This sample gives about 160,000 distinct CDR3 sequences in total; about 16% of them show up just once. The ten largest clones add up to approximately 7.6% of the sample.

Regarding this clonotype: There is no known antigen for this receptor. No qualities accompany the bases; no much larger clone lies one base away.

Broad study findings and their caveats: The disease-linked clones had a CD8+ phenotype and were found at relatively low frequencies in peripheral blood. Blood from ankylosing spondylitis patients appeared to be characterized by a TCR beta motif made up of several highly homologous amino acid variants. Significant enrichment of the disease-linked clones was reported in matched synovial fluid samples from ankylosing spondylitis patients. Some of the motif variants had been reported before in the synovial fluid and blood of reactive arthritis patients, a finding that suggests common disease-initiation mechanisms.

Sequenced sample: blood, either unsorted or a sorted T cell fraction (not recorded which). This clonotype was sampled from a male donor with ankylosing spondylitis or in good health (not recorded which). The rearrangement joined TRBV20-1 to TRBJ2-7; TRBD1 is a weak D gene call, 5 bases matching. CDR3 region: CSARIRVSYEQYF. The sequenced DNA is TGCAGTGCTAGAATCAGGGTATCCTACGAGCAGTACTTC.